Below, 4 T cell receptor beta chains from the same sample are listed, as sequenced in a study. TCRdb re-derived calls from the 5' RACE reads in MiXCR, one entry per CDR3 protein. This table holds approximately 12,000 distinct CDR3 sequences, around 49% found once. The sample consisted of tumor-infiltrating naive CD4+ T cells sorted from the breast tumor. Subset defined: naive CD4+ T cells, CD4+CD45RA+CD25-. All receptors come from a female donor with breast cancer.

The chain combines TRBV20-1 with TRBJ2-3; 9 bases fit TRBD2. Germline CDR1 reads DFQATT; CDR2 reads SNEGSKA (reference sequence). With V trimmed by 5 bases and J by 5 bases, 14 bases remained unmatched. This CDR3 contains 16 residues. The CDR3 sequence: CSAVPIAGVEGDTQYF. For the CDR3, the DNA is TGCAGTGCTGTTCCTATAGCGGGAGTAGAGGGAGATACGCAGTATTTT.

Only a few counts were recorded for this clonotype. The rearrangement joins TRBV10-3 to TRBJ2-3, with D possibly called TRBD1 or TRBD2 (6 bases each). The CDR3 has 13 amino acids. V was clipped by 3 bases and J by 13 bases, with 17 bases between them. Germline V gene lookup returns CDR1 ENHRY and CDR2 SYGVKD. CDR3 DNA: TGTGCCATCAGTGATCCGGGGGCCCCCGTTGAGTATTTT. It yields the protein CAISDPGAPVEYF.

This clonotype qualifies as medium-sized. CDR3 sequence: CASSLGQQETQYF. CDR3 nucleotide sequence: TGTGCCAGCAGCTTAGGACAGCAAGAGACCCAGTACTTC. This sequence joins TRBV11-3 and TRBJ2-5, with D perhaps TRBD1 (5 bases). The CDR3 is made up of 13 amino acids. CDR1 and CDR2 from the germline V gene are SGHNT and YENEEA. V was trimmed by 1 base and J by 2 bases, leaving 5 bases between them.

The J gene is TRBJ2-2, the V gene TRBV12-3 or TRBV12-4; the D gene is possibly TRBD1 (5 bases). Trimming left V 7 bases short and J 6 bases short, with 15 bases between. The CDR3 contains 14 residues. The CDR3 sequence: CASKRNLGAGELFF. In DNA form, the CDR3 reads TGTGCCAGCAAAAGGAATTTAGGGGCCGGGGAGCTGTTTTTT.